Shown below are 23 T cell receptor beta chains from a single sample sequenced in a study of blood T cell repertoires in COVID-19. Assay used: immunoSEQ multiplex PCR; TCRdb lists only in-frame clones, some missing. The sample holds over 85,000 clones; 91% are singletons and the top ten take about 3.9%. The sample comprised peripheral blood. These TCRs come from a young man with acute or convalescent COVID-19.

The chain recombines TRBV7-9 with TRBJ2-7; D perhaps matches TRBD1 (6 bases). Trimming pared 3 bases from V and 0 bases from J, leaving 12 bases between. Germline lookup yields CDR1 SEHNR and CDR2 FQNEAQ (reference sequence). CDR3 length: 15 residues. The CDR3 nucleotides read TGTGCCAGCAGCTTCCCCCAGGGGAGCTCCTACGAGCAGTACTTC. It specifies CASSFPQGSSYEQYF.

CDR3 in amino acids: CASSSPLADTQYF. CDR3 DNA: TGTGCCAGCAGCTCTCCACTGGCAGATACGCAGTATTTT. V is TRBV11-3 and J is TRBJ2-3; D not resolved. Looked up from germline, CDR1 is SGHNT and CDR2 is YENEEA. Trimming stripped 4 bases from V and 4 bases from J, with 9 bases between. This CDR3 is 13 amino acids long.

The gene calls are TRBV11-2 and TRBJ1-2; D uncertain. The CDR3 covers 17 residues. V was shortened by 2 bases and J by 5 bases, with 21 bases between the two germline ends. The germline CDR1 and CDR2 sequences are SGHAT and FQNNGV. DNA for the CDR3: TGTGCCAGCAGCTTATTAGAGAGCCCCAACTCGGGTTATGGCTACACCTTC. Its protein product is CASSLLESPNSGYGYTF.

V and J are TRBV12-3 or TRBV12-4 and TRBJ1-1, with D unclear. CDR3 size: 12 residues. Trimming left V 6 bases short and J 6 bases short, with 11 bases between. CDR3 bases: TGTGCCAGCAGCTTGAGGTGGGCTGAAGCTTTCTTT. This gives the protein CASSLRWAEAFF.

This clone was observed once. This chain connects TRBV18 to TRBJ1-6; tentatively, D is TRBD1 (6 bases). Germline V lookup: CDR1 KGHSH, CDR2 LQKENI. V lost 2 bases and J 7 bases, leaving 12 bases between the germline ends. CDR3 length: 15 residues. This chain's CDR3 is CASSPSQGQNSPLHF. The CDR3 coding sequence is TGTGCCAGCTCACCAAGTCAGGGGCAGAATTCACCCCTCCACTTT.

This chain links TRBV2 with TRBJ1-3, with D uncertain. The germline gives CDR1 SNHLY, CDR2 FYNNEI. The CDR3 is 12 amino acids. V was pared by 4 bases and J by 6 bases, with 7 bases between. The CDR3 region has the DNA TGTGCCAGCAGTGGCGTTGAAAACACCATATATTTT. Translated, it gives CASSGVENTIYF.

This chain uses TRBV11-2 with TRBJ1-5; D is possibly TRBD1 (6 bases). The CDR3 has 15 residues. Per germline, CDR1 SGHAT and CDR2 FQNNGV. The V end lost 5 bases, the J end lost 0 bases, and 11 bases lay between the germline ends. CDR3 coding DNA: TGTGCCAGCAGCCGGGAGGGGGATAGCAATCAGCCCCAGCATTTT. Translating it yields CASSREGDSNQPQHF.

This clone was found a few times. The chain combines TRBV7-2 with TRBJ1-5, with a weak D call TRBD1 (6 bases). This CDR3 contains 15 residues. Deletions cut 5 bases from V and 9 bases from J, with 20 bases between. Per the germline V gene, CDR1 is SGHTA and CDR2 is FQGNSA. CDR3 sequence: CASSPQSGGSGPQHF. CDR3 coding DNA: TGTGCCAGCAGCCCGCAAAGTGGGGGCTCTGGGCCCCAGCATTTT.

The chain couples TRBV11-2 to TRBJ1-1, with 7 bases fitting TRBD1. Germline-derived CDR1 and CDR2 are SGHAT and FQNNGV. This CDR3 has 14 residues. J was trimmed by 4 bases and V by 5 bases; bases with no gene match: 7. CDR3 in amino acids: CASSPRAGGTEAFF. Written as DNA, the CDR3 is TGTGCCAGCAGCCCCAGGGCAGGGGGCACTGAAGCTTTCTTT.

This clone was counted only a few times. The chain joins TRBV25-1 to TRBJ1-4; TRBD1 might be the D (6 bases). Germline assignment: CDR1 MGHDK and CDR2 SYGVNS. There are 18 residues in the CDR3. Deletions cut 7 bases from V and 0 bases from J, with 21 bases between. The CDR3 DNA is TGTGCCAGCAATGGGGGGGGCCAGGGAAGTGCAACTAATGAAAAACTGTTTTTT. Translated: CASNGGGQGSATNEKLFF.

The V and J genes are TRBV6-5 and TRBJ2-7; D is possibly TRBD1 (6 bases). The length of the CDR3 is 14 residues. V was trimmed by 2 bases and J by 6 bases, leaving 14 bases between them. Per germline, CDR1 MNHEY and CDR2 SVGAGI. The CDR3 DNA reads TGTGCCAGCAGTTACGTACAGGGCGTCGGCGAGCAGTACTTC. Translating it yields CASSYVQGVGEQYF.

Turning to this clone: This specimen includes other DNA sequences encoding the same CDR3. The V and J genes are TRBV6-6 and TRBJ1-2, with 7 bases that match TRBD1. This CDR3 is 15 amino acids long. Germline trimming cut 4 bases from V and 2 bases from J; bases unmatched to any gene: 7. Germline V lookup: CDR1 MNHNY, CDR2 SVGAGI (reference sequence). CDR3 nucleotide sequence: TGTGCCAGCAGTTCCAGACAGGGCGCAAACTATGGCTACACCTTC. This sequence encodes CASSSRQGANYGYTF.

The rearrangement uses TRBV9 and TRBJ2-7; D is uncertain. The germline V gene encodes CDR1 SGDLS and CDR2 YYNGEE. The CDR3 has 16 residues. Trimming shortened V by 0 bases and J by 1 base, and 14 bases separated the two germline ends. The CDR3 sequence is CASSVDRVGSSYEQYF. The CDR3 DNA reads TGTGCCAGCAGCGTAGATCGGGTCGGGTCATCCTACGAGCAGTACTTC.

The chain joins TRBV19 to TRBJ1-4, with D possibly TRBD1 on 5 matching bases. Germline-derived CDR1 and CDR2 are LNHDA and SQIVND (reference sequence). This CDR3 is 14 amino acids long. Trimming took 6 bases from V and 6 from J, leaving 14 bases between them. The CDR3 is CASSQDWGDEKLFF. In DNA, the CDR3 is TGTGCCAGTAGCCAGGACTGGGGGGATGAAAAACTGTTTTTT.

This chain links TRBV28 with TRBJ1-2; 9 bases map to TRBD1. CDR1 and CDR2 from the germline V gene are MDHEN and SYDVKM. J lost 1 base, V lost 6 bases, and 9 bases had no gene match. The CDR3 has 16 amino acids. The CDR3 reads CASSIPGTGINYGYTF. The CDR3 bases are TGTGCCAGCAGCATACCCGGGACAGGGATTAACTATGGCTACACCTTC.

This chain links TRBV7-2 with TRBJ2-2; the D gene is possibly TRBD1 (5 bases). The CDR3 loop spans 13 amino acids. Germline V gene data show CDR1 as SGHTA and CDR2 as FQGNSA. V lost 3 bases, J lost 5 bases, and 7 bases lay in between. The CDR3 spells CASSLRQTGELFF. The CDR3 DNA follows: TGTGCCAGCAGCTTGCGACAGACCGGGGAGCTGTTTTTT.

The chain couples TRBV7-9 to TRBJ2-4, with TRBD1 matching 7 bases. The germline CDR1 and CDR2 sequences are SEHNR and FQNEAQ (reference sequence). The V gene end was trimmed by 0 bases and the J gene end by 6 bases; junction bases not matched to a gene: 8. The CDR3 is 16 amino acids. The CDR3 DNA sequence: TGTGCCAGCAGCTTAGCGCTAAATGGGGACAGAAACATTCAGTACTTC. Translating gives CASSLALNGDRNIQYF.

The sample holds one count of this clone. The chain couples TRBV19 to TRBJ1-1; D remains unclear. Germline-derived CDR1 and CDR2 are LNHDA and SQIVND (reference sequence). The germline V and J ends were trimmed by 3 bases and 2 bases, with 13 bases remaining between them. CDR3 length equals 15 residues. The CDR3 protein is CASSIVAEGNTEAFF. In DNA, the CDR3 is TGTGCCAGTAGTATTGTAGCGGAGGGAAACACTGAAGCTTTCTTT. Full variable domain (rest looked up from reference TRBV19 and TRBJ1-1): DGGITQSPKYLFRKEGQNVTLSCEQNLNHDAMYWYRQDPGQGLRLIYYSQIVNDFQKGDIAEGYSVSREKKESFPLTVTSAQKNPTAFYLCASSIVAEGNTEAFFGQGTRLTVV.

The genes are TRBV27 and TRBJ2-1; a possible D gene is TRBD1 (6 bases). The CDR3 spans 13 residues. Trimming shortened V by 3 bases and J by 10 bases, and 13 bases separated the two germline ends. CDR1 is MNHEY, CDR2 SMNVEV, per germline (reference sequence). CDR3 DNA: TGTGCCAGCAGTTTTGGGGGCCAGGGAGAGCAGTTCTTC. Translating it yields CASSFGGQGEQFF.

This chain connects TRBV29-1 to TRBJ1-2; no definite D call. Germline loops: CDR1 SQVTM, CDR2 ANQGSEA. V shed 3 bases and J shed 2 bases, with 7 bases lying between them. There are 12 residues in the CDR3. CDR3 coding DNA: TGCAGCGTTGATGGAGGGAACTATGGCTACACCTTC. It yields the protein CSVDGGNYGYTF.

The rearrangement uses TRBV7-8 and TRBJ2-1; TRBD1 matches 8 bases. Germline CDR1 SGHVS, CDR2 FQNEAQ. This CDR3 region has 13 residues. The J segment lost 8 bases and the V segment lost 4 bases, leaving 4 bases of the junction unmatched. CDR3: CASSWDRRDEQFF. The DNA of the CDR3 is TGTGCCAGCAGCTGGGACAGGAGGGATGAGCAGTTCTTC. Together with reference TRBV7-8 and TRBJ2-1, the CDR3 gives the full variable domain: GAGVSQSPRYKVAKRGQDVALRCDPISGHVSLFWYQQALGQGPEFLTYFQNEAQLDKSGLPSDRFFAERPEGSVSTLKIQRTQQEDSAVYLCASSWDRRDEQFFGPGTRLTVL.

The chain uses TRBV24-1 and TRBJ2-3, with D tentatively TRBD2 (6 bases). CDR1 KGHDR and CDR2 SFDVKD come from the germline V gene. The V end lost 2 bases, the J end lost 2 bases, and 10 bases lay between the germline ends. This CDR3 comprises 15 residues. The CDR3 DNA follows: TGTGCCACCAGTGATTGGGCGGGGTCCACAGATACGCAGTATTTT. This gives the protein CATSDWAGSTDTQYF.

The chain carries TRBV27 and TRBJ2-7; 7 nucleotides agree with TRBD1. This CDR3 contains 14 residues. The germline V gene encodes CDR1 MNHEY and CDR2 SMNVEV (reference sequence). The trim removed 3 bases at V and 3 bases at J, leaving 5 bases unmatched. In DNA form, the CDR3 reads TGTGCCAGCAGTTTCAGGGGGAGCGTCTACGAGCAGTACTTC. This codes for CASSFRGSVYEQYF.